The rows below give T cell receptor beta chains drawn from one sample of a study of T-cell memory formation after mild COVID-19. TCRdb independently ran MiXCR on the 5' RACE reads; one entry per CDR3 protein. The table lists approximately 30,000 distinct CDR3 sequences, 7.5% to 8% of them singletons. The sequenced sample was PBMCs or a T cell subset sorted from them (not recorded which). These receptors all come from a man between 18 and 35 years old who had mild COVID-19 (a few samples of this study predate the infection). Cell type and time point are not known. CDR3s include the opening cysteine and the closing phenylalanine or tryptophan. The order of the fields is CDR3 protein, V gene.

CDR3aa: CASSPRGLRDTQYF; v_gene: TRBV28
CDR3aa: CASYSRQWSETQYF; v_gene: TRBV6-2/TRBV6-3
CDR3aa: CASSLGWGDYEQYF; v_gene: TRBV5-1
CDR3aa: CASSFAGAQETQYF; v_gene: TRBV7-6
CDR3aa: CASSSRGGATDTQYF; v_gene: TRBV7-3
CDR3aa: CASSLVGYEQYF; v_gene: TRBV7-8
CDR3aa: CASSLEGAREKLFF; v_gene: TRBV5-1
CDR3aa: CASSLLAASNEQFF; v_gene: TRBV7-3
CDR3aa: CASSQSQDHSNQPQHF; v_gene: TRBV14
CDR3aa: CASRAENSNTGELIF; v_gene: TRBV27
CDR3aa: CASSREYEQYF; v_gene: TRBV7-9
CDR3aa: CASSLVLGATDTQYF; v_gene: TRBV7-2
CDR3aa: CASSLRIPQPQHF; v_gene: TRBV12-3/TRBV12-4
CDR3aa: CASASPRRGVWGTDTQYF; v_gene: TRBV27
CDR3aa: CASSDSGENTGELFF; v_gene: TRBV6-4
CDR3aa: CASSQDYRTSGGDTGELFF; v_gene: TRBV4-2
CDR3aa: CASSYDHGDPGGNQPQHF; v_gene: TRBV6-5
CDR3aa: CASLPYVGANVLTF; v_gene: TRBV5-1
CDR3aa: CSARGVRATDTQYF; v_gene: TRBV20-1
CDR3aa: CASRATGGTGANVLTF; v_gene: TRBV6-5
CDR3aa: CASSQRGLVNEQFF; v_gene: TRBV4-2
CDR3aa: CASSQDSLYSGYTF; v_gene: TRBV3-1
CDR3aa: CSARGQPNQPQHF; v_gene: TRBV20-1
CDR3aa: CASSPLRGAGELFF; v_gene: TRBV7-9
CDR3aa: CASSQTSGGPDTQYF; v_gene: TRBV4-2
CDR3aa: CASSPPLWEGLNTEAFF; v_gene: TRBV6-5
CDR3aa: CASMRERNTGELFF; v_gene: TRBV18
CDR3aa: CASSSLVSTDTQYF; v_gene: TRBV12-3/TRBV12-4
CDR3aa: CASSFGGVFGNEQFF; v_gene: TRBV7-7
CDR3aa: CASSVGQYSYEQYF; v_gene: TRBV5-1
CDR3aa: CASSPGTSKETQYF; v_gene: TRBV6-5
CDR3aa: CASSLGTGLKTEAFF; v_gene: TRBV7-6